These 18 T cell receptor beta chains share one sample of origin, sequenced in a study of identical twins. TCRdb re-called the 5' RACE reads with MiXCR, one entry per CDR3 protein. The table lists roughly 280,000 distinct CDR3 sequences, roughly 8.6% of them singletons. These same records also appear under a second study, on yellow fever vaccine responses in identical twins.

Sequenced input: CD8+ T cells sorted from blood. Source of these receptors: a woman aged 18-29 years in good health.

The rearrangement uses TRBV14 and TRBJ2-1; 8 bases are shared with TRBD1. This CDR3 is built from 17 residues. Losses at the gene ends were 5 bases for V and 0 bases for J; bases not matched to a gene: 9. Germline values: CDR1 SGHDN, CDR2 FVKESK. The CDR3 region is CASSSADRGHSYNEQFF. The CDR3 DNA follows: TGTGCCAGCAGCTCAGCCGACAGGGGCCACTCCTACAATGAGCAGTTCTTC.

The V gene is TRBV27, the J gene TRBJ2-7; tentatively, D is TRBD2 (7 bases). Germline-derived CDR1 and CDR2 are MNHEY and SMNVEV (reference sequence). Trimming removed 2 bases from V and 3 bases from J, with 11 bases in between. This CDR3 region has 14 residues. The CDR3 DNA follows: TGTGCCAGCAGTTTAAAGGGGGGGAGCTACGAGCAGTACTTC. It codes for CASSLKGGSYEQYF.

As concerns this clonotype: Possible read error: a much larger clone is one base away. The gene calls are TRBV12-3 or TRBV12-4 and TRBJ1-1, with D uncertain. The CDR3 loop spans 13 amino acids. CDR3 protein: CDSSLVTNTEAFF. The DNA for the CDR3 is TGTGACAGCAGCCTGGTTACGAACACTGAAGCTTTCTTT.

This clonotype has a single count. The V gene is TRBV12-3 or TRBV12-4, the J gene TRBJ2-1; tentatively, D is TRBD1 (6 bases). Trimming took 5 bases from V and 9 from J, leaving 17 bases between them. CDR3 length: 14 residues. CDR3 nucleotides: TGTGCCAGCAGTCCACTTATTCAGGGGTCTGAGCAGTTCTTC. Translated: CASSPLIQGSEQFF.

This clonotype was counted ten times or more. The chain is built from TRBV29-1 and TRBJ1-3; TRBD1 matches 7 bases. Germline assignment: CDR1 SQVTM and CDR2 ANQGSEA. The CDR3 totals 15 residues. V shed 6 bases and J 1 base; nucleotides not matched to a gene: 9. CDR3 in amino acids: CSVTGEGFSGNTIYF. The CDR3 DNA is TGCAGCGTAACAGGGGAGGGATTTTCTGGAAACACCATATATTTT. The full variable domain, rest sourced from reference TRBV29-1 and TRBJ1-3, is SAVISQKPSRDICQRGTSLTIQCQVDSQVTMMFWYRQQPGQSLTLIATANQGSEATYESGFVIDKFPISRPNLTFSTLTVSNMSPEDSSIYLCSVTGEGFSGNTIYFGEGSWLTVV.

This clonotype was detected many times. The chain links TRBV7-9 to TRBJ2-3, with 12 bases aligning to TRBD2. J gave up 0 bases and V 4 bases, and 2 bases lay outside the gene matches. CDR3 size: 16 residues. Germline V gene lookup returns CDR1 SEHNR and CDR2 FQNEAQ (reference sequence). The DNA of the CDR3 is TGTGCCAGCAGCTCCGGGACTAGCGGGAGCACAGATACGCAGTATTTT. Amino acids: CASSSGTSGSTDTQYF.

The rearrangement joins TRBV20-1 to TRBJ2-7; no firm D call. Trimming cost V 4 bases and J 2 bases, with 12 bases left between them. There are 13 residues in the CDR3. Per germline, CDR1 DFQATT and CDR2 SNEGSKA (reference sequence). The CDR3 sequence is CSAIGRETYEQYF. The CDR3, as DNA: TGCAGTGCTATAGGGCGAGAGACCTACGAGCAGTACTTC.

The genes are TRBV5-4 and TRBJ1-3; possible D gene TRBD1, 6 bases. The ends were cut back, 3 bases at V and 7 bases at J, with 20 bases in the middle. This CDR3 region has 16 residues. The germline CDR1 and CDR2 sequences are SGHNT and YYREEE (reference sequence). The CDR3, as DNA: TGTGCCAGCAGCTCCGCTCCGGGACAATTGGGGAACACCATATATTTT. This translates into CASSSAPGQLGNTIYF. The whole variable domain, remainder taken from reference TRBV5-4 and TRBJ1-3, is ETGVTQSPTHLIKTRGQQVTLRCSSQSGHNTVSWYQQALGQGPQFIFQYYREEENGRGNFPPRFSGLQFPNYSSELNVNALELDDSALYLCASSSAPGQLGNTIYFGEGSWLTVV.

This chain connects TRBV6-2 or TRBV6-3 to TRBJ1-5; D gene ambiguous. V was cut by 4 bases and J by 0 bases, with 10 bases left in between. Germline V gene data show CDR1 as MNHEY and CDR2 as SVGEGT. This CDR3 is built from 15 residues. The CDR3 nucleotides are TGTGCCAGCAGTTTTGCGGATATTAGCAATCAGCCCCAGCATTTT. Protein sequence: CASSFADISNQPQHF.

This clonotype was seen only a few times. At one end, the junction sequence differs from germline, possibly due to a read error. V is TRBV6-1 and J is TRBJ2-7; the D is unclear. Germline-derived CDR1 and CDR2 are MNHNS and SASEGT. CDR3 length equals 14 residues. CDR3 nucleotides: TGTGCCAGCACTGAAGGACCCCCTGATTACGAGCAGTACTTC. This gives the protein CASTEGPPDYEQYF.

This clonotype has more than one count but fewer than ten. The chain combines TRBV7-2 with TRBJ2-2; D may be TRBD1 (5 bases). The CDR3 has 16 residues. Germline V gene lookup returns CDR1 SGHTA and CDR2 FQGNSA. The V gene lost 4 bases and the J gene lost 2 bases, with 14 bases spanning the gap. CDR3 coding DNA: TGTGCCAGCAGCTCCCCGACAGATCCAAACACCGGGGAGCTGTTTTTT. This translates into CASSSPTDPNTGELFF.

This clonotype was seen at least ten times. The J gene is TRBJ2-7, the V gene TRBV4-1, with TRBD2 identical over 12 bases. The germline V gene has CDR1 MGHRA and CDR2 YSYEKL. Trimming took 4 bases from V and 5 from J; bases not matched to a gene: 9. The CDR3 extends over 16 amino acids. This chain's CDR3 is CASSRRLAGVQDEQYF. The DNA of the CDR3 is TGCGCCAGCAGCCGCCGACTAGCGGGAGTACAGGACGAGCAGTACTTC.

This clonotype appeared many times. The chain carries TRBV5-1 and TRBJ2-7, with 7 bases identical to TRBD1. V shed 4 bases and J 0 bases; nucleotides not matched to a gene: 7. Per the germline V gene, CDR1 is SGHRS and CDR2 is YFSETQ. The CDR3 totals 15 residues. The CDR3 region is CASSVGTAASYEQYF. The CDR3 region has the DNA TGCGCCAGCAGCGTGGGGACAGCAGCCTCCTACGAGCAGTACTTC. Full variable domain (remainder filled in from reference TRBV5-1 and TRBJ2-7): KAGVTQTPRYLIKTRGQQVTLSCSPISGHRSVSWYQQTPGQGLQFLFEYFSETQRNKGNFPGRFSGRQFSNSRSEMNVSTLELGDSALYLCASSVGTAASYEQYFGPGTRLTVT.

This clonotype was seen more than once but under ten times. The chain recombines TRBV15 with TRBJ2-1; TRBD2 agrees at 7 bases. V lost 6 bases, J lost 4 bases, and 3 bases stayed unmatched. Germline V gene data show CDR1 as LNHNV and CDR2 as YYDKDF (reference sequence). CDR3 size: 13 residues. The CDR3 region is CATSLAEYNEQFF. CDR3 bases: TGTGCCACCAGTCTAGCGGAGTACAATGAGCAGTTCTTC.

As to this clonotype: This clone may be a read error of a much larger clone one base away. This chain connects TRBV6-7 to TRBJ2-1, with 8 positions matching TRBD2. TRBV6-7 is an open reading frame whose function is uncertain. This CDR3 has 17 residues. The CDR3 DNA follows: TGTGCCACCAGTTACTCGATAGAACTAGCGGTTGACAATGAGCAGTTCTTC. Protein sequence: CATSYSIELAVDNEQFF.

There are a few counts of this clonotype. The chain employs TRBV7-2 and TRBJ2-7; 11 bases line up with TRBD2. The CDR3 contains 15 residues. The V segment lost 6 bases and the J segment 3 bases; nucleotides outside the gene matches: 7. Germline V CDR1 and CDR2: SGHTA, FQGNSA. CDR3 protein: CASSQWTSGHYEQYF. The CDR3 bases are TGTGCCAGCAGTCAGTGGACTAGCGGGCACTACGAGCAGTACTTC.

V and J are TRBV3-1 and TRBJ2-1; TRBD2 matches 10 bases. The CDR3 spans 16 residues. J was trimmed by 8 bases and V by 4 bases; bases with no gene match: 11. The germline gives CDR1 LGHDT, CDR2 YNNKEL (reference sequence). The CDR3, as DNA: TGTGCCAGCAGCCCGCGCACTAGCGGGATTCTCCATGAGCAGTTCTTC. This sequence encodes CASSPRTSGILHEQFF.

This clonotype was picked up many times. The chain carries TRBV4-2 and TRBJ1-2; TRBD1 aligns across 11 bases. This CDR3 has 15 residues. The V and J ends lost 1 base and 7 bases, in that order; junction bases with no gene match: 5. Germline V gene data show CDR1 as LGHNA and CDR2 as YNFKEQ. The CDR3 DNA follows: TGTGCCAGCAGCCAAGGAGTGGGGACAGGGGGTGGCTACACCTTC. This translates into CASSQGVGTGGGYTF.